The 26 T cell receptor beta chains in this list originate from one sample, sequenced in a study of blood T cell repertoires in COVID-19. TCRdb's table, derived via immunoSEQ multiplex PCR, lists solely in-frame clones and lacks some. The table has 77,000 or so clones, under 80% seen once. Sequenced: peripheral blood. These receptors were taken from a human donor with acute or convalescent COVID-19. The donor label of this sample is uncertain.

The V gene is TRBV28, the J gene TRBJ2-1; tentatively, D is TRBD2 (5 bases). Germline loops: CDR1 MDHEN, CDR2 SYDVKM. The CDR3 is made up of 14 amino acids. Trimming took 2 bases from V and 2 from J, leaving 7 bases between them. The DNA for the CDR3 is TGTGCCAGCAGTTTACCCGGGACCTACAATGAGCAGTTCTTC. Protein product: CASSLPGTYNEQFF.

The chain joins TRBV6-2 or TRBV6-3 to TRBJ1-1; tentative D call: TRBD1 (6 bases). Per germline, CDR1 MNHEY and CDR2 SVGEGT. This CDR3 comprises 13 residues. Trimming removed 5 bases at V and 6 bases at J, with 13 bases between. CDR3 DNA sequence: TGTGCCAGCAGTACCACAGGGATCTCTGAAGCTTTCTTT. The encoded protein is CASSTTGISEAFF.

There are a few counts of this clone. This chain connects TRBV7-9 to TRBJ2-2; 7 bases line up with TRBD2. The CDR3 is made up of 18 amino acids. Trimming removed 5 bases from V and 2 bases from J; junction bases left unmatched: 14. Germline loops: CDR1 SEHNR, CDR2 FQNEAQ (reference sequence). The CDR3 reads CASSLKRGGLVNTGELFF. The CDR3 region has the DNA TGTGCCAGCAGCCTTAAACGCGGGGGACTCGTTAACACCGGGGAGCTGTTTTTT.

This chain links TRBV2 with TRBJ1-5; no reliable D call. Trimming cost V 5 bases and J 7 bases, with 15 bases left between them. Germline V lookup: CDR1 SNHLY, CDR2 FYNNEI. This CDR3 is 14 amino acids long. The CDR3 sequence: CASSSSPRIQPQHF. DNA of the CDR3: TGTGCCAGCAGTTCATCGCCGCGGATCCAGCCCCAGCATTTT.

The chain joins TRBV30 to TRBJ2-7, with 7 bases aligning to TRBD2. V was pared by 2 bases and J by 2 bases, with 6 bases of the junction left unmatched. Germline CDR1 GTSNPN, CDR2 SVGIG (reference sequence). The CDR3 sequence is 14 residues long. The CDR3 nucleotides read TGTGCCTGGAGTCAAGCGGGAAATGCCTACGAGCAGTACTTC. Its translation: CAWSQAGNAYEQYF.

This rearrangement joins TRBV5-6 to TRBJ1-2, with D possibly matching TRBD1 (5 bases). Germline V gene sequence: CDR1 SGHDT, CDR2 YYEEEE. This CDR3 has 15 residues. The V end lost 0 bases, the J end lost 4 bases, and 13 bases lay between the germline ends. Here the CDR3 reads CASSLEGPGGYGYTF. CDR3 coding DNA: TGTGCCAGCAGCTTGGAGGGACCGGGAGGCTATGGCTACACCTTC. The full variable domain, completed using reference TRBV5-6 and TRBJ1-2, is DAGVTQSPTHLIKTRGQQVTLRCSPKSGHDTVSWYQQALGQGPQFIFQYYEEEERQRGNFPDRFSGHQFPNYSSELNVNALLLGDSALYLCASSLEGPGGYGYTFGSGTRLTVV.

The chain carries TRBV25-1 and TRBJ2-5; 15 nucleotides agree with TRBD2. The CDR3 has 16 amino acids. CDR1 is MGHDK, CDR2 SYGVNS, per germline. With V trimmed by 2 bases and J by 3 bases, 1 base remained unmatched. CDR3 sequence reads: CASSEGTSGRKETQYF. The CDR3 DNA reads TGTGCCAGCAGTGAAGGGACTAGCGGGAGGAAAGAGACCCAGTACTTC.

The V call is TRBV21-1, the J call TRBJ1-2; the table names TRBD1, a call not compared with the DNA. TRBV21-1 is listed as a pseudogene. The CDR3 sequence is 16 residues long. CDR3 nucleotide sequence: TGTGCCAGCAGCCAGACAGACCATGGGGCTAACTATGGCTACACCTTC. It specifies CASSQTDHGANYGYTF.

This CDR3 is CSAFGGTQYF. The CDR3 nucleotides read TGCAGTGCCTTCGGAGGGACCCAGTACTTC. The chain employs TRBV20-1 and TRBJ2-5; possible D gene TRBD2, 5 bases. With 6 bases removed from V and 7 bases from J, the gap between germline ends came to 9 bases. The CDR3 spans 10 residues. CDR1 is DFQATT, CDR2 SNEGSKA, per germline (reference sequence).

In nucleotides, the CDR3 is TGTGCCAGCAAGAGGTCGAACACCGGGGAGCTGTTTTTT. This codes for CASKRSNTGELFF. The genes are TRBV27 and TRBJ2-2; D uncertain. The length of the CDR3 is 13 residues. Germline CDR1 MNHEY, CDR2 SMNVEV (reference sequence). V dropped 7 bases and J dropped 0 bases, with 6 bases sitting between them.

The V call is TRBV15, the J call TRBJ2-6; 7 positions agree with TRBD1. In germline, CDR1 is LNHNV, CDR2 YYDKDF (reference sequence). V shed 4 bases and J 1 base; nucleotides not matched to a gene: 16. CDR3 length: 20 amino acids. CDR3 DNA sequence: TGTGCCACCAGCAAAAACACGAGGACAGGCAGGGCTTCTGGGGCCAACGTCCTGACTTTC. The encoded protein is CATSKNTRTGRASGANVLTF.

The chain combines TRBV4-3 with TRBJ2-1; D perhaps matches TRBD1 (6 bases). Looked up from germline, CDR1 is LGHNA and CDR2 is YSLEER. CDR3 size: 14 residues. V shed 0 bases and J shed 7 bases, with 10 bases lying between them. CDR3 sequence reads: CASSQETRGNEQFF. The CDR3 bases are TGCGCCAGCAGCCAAGAGACCAGGGGTAATGAGCAGTTCTTC.

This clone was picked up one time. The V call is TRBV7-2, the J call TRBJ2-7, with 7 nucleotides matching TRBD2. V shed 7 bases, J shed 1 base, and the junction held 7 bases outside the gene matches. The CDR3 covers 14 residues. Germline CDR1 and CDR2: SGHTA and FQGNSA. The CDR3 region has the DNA TGTGCCAGCACCCTGGGGGGGGGATCCTACGAGCAGTACTTC. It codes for CASTLGGGSYEQYF.

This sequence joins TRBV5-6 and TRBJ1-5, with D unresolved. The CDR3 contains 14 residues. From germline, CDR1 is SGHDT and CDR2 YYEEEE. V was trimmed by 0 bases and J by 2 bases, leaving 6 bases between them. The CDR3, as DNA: TGTGCCAGCAGCTTGGTATCCGGCAATCAGCCCCAGCATTTT. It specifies CASSLVSGNQPQHF.

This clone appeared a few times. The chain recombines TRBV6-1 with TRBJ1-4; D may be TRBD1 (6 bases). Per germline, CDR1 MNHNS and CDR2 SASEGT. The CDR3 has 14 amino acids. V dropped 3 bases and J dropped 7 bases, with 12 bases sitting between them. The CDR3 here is CASSEGATGEKLFF. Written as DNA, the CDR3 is TGTGCCAGCAGTGAGGGGGCGACGGGTGAAAAACTGTTTTTT.

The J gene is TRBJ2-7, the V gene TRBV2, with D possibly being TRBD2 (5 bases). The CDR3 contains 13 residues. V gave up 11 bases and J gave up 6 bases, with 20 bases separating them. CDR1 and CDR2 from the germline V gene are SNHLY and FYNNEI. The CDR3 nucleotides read TGTGCCGGGAGACTTGCTGGTACGGTCGAGCAGTACTTC. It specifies CAGRLAGTVEQYF.

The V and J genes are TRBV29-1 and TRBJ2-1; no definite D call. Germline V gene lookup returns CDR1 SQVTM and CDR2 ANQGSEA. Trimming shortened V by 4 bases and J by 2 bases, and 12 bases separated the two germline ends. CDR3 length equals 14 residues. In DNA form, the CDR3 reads TGCAGCGTTGCTCTACAGACCGCCTACAATGAGCAGTTCTTC. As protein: CSVALQTAYNEQFF.

DNA for the CDR3: TGTGCCAGCAGTGCCTCATGGAGAGGGAATCAGCCCCAGCATTTT. This sequence encodes CASSASWRGNQPQHF. V and J are TRBV27 and TRBJ1-5; D remains ambiguous. V shed 5 bases and J shed 4 bases, with 15 bases lying between them. This CDR3 is built from 15 residues. From germline, CDR1 is MNHEY and CDR2 SMNVEV (reference sequence).

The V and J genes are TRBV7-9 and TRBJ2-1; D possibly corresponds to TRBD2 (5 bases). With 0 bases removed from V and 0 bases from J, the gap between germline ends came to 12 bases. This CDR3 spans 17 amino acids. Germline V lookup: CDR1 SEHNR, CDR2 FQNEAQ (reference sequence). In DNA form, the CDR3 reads TGTGCCAGCAGCTTAGCCCCGCGGGCCCGCTCCTACAATGAGCAGTTCTTC. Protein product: CASSLAPRARSYNEQFF.

The CDR3 sequence: CATSERGQGIHEQFF. The CDR3 nucleotides read TGTGCCACCAGTGAGCGGGGACAGGGCATCCATGAGCAGTTCTTC. The V call is TRBV24-1, the J call TRBJ2-1; 9 bases line up with TRBD1. CDR1 KGHDR and CDR2 SFDVKD come from the germline V gene. J gave up 8 bases and V 4 bases, and 8 bases lay outside the gene matches. The CDR3 is 15 residues long.

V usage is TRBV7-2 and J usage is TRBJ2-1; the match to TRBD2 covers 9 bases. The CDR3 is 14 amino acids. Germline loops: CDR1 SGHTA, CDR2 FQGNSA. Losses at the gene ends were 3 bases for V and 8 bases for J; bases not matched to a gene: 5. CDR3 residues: CASSLGGRADEQFF. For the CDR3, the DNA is TGTGCCAGCAGCTTGGGCGGGAGGGCCGATGAGCAGTTCTTC.

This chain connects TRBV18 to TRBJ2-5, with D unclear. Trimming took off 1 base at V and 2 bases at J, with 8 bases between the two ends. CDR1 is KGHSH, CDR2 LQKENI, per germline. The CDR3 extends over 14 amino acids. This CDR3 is CASSPRYSQETQYF. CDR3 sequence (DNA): TGTGCCAGCTCACCACGATACAGTCAAGAGACCCAGTACTTC.

The CDR3 sequence: CASSLGTGRYNEQFF. The CDR3, as DNA: TGCGCCAGCAGCTTGGGGACAGGGAGGTACAATGAGCAGTTCTTC. This chain joins TRBV5-1 and TRBJ2-1; 8 bases line up with TRBD1. The CDR3 runs 15 residues. V dropped 0 bases and J dropped 4; count of bases not matched to a gene: 3. The germline gives CDR1 SGHRS, CDR2 YFSETQ.

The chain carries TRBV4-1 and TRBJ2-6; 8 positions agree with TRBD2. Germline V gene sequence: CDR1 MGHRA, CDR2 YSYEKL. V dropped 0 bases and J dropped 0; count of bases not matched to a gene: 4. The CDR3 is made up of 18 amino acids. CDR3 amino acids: CASSQDRSGGSGANVLTF. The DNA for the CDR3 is TGCGCCAGCAGCCAAGATAGAAGCGGGGGCTCTGGGGCCAACGTCCTGACTTTC.

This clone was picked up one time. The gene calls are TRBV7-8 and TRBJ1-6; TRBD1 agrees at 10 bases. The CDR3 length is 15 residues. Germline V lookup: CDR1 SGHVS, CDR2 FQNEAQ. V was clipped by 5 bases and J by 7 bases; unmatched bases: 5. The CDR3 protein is CASSQDRGTNSPLHF. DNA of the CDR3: TGTGCCAGCAGCCAGGACAGGGGGACCAATTCACCCCTCCACTTT.

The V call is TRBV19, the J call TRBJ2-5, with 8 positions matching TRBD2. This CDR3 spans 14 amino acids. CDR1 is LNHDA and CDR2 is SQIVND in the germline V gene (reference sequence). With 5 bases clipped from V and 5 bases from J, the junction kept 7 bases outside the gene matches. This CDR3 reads CASSAREGGETQYF. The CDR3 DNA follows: TGTGCCAGTAGTGCCCGGGAGGGGGGGGAGACCCAGTACTTC.